This record covers a single T cell receptor (beta chain). The assay was immunoSEQ multiplex PCR, and TCRdb's table has in-frame clones only and misses some. The table shows approximately 250,000 clones, with around 89% occurring only once. The sample is drawn from a study of blood T cell repertoires in COVID-19. Looking at the study overall: Both acute and convalescent COVID-19 samples were obtained from the United States, Italy and Spain. The cDNA or gDNA used as material had been derived from T cells, B-cell-depleted T cells, or PBMCs.

The CDR3 is 13 amino acids. V was pared by 3 bases and J by 6 bases, with 2 bases of the junction left unmatched. Across under 25 US areas, participants ranged in age from about 18 to 100 years. Assignment of participants to cohorts was predicated upon participant-reported clinical history. The V call is TRBV12-3 or TRBV12-4, the J call TRBJ1-2, with 9 bases matching TRBD1. Sequencing used PBMCs or T cells enriched from blood (not recorded which). This TCR was recovered from a middle-aged woman with acute COVID-19. The CDR3, as DNA: TGTGCCAGCAGTTTGAGGACAGGGGATGGCTACACCTTC. Amino acids: CASSLRTGDGYTF.